The entry below describes one TCR beta chain. The CDR3 has 12 amino acids. After removal of 2 bases from V and 10 bases from J, the junction contained 3 bases not matched to a gene. The germline V gene encodes CDR1 SGHDT and CDR2 YYEEEE. These data come from a study of control samples from healthy donors and cancer patients. The protocol was immunoSEQ multiplex PCR, while the TCRdb copy is restricted to in-frame clones and leaves out a portion. The data show some 89,000 clones, over 75% seen once. This sequence was found in a woman aged 40 to 49 in good health. The specimen was blood. The V gene is TRBV5-6, the J gene TRBJ1-2, with 9 bases lining up with TRBD1. Here the CDR3 DNA reads TGTGCCAGCAGCTTCAGGACAGGGGTCTACACCTTC. Translating it yields CASSFRTGVYTF.